This TCR beta chain was captured by sequencing in a study of T-cell reconstitution after alpha-beta-depleted transplantation in children. In the case of this clonotype: Its antigen is not identified.

It was with unique molecular identifiers that the TCRbeta library was prepared. TCRdb used MiXCR to reprocess the PCR reads, holding one entry per CDR3 protein. The table shows around 250,000 distinct CDR3 sequences, with about a quarter occurring only once. Looked up from germline, CDR1 is SGHVS and CDR2 is FQNEAQ. The CDR3 runs to 17 residues. With 5 bases clipped from V and 3 bases from J, the junction kept 14 bases outside the gene matches. Whole-study findings and limits: T cells produced anew were the main source of T-cell counts and diversity one year after transplant. Day-60 TCRbeta diversity that was high in some patients was derived from surviving recipient T cells and thymic progenitors.

This sequence joins TRBV7-8 and TRBJ2-3, with 7 bases identical to TRBD1. Sequencing was performed on PBMCs, taken before TCRalphabeta/CD19-depleted stem cell transplant. The TCR sequence derives from a girl aged 2 to 10 with Fanconi anemia, due to receive a stem cell transplant. CDR3 sequence reads: CASSRDRARSWTDTQYF. The CDR3 DNA is TGTGCCAGCAGCCGAGACAGGGCCAGAAGCTGGACAGATACGCAGTATTTT.